The TCR beta chain under discussion was sequenced for a study of immune evolution from preneoplasia to lung adenocarcinoma. As for the study in general: HLA loss of heterozygosity: 6% to 7.5% AIS, less than 18% MIA, approximately 35% ADC, none AAH.

Between the trimmed V and J ends, which lost 4 bases and 5 bases, there was a span of 3 bases. This CDR3 is built from 11 residues. In germline, CDR1 is MRHNA, CDR2 SNTAGT. Assay used: immunoSEQ multiplex PCR; TCRdb lists only in-frame clones, some missing. The repertoire holds about 9,500 clones, around 90% seen once, with 2% to 2.5% in the top ten. Histologic diagnosis was independently verified by two lung pathologists. Nucleic acids came from premalignant or tumor cells enriched by macro-dissection. The chain carries TRBV6-4 and TRBJ2-1; D ambiguous. The clonotype comes from a person aged 70 to 80 with invasive lung adenocarcinoma. Input material: FFPE invasive lung adenocarcinoma tissue. The CDR3 DNA reads as TGTGCCAGCAGTGGCCACAATGAGCAGTTCTTC. Its translation: CASSGHNEQFF.